The 9 T cell receptor beta chains given below trace back to one sample, sequenced in a study of a mutant IDH1 vaccine in newly diagnosed glioma. TCRdb's copy holds only in-frame clones and misses some; the assay was immunoSEQ multiplex PCR. The data contain some 51,000 clones, around four fifths of them singletons. Antigen specificity for these receptors is unknown. The time point denotes: week 5, during vaccination. Every vaccine dose comprised 300 ug of mutant IDH1 20-mer peptide plus topical imiquimod. The starting material was PBMCs, obtained from a glioma patient whose treatment included an IDH1 peptide vaccine. The receptor source for this set is a woman in her thirties or forties with glioma.

The gene calls are TRBV4-2 and TRBJ2-5; TRBD2 matches at 9 bases. V lost 0 bases, J lost 0 bases, and 5 bases stayed unmatched. In germline, CDR1 is LGHNA, CDR2 YNFKEQ. CDR3 length: 17 amino acids. The CDR3 nucleotides are TGTGCCAGCAGCCAAGAGGGAGCGGGGGGACACCAAGAGACCCAGTACTTC. It yields the protein CASSQEGAGGHQETQYF.

V and J are TRBV6-5 and TRBJ2-7, with 9 bases aligning to TRBD1. The ends lost 5 bases at V and 5 bases at J; junction bases unmatched: 10. The germline V gene has CDR1 MNHEY and CDR2 SVGAGI. This CDR3 has 15 residues. CDR3 DNA sequence: TGTGCCAGCAGTGGGCTCGGGACAGGGCAGCACGAGCAGTACTTC. This gives the protein CASSGLGTGQHEQYF.

The chain joins TRBV7-2 to TRBJ1-1; D might be TRBD1 (5 bases). The CDR3 consists of 12 residues. Germline lookup yields CDR1 SGHTA and CDR2 FQGNSA. The V gene lost 3 bases and the J gene lost 7 bases, with 9 bases spanning the gap. For the CDR3, the DNA is TGTGCCAGCAGCTTGGGCGACAGTGAAGCTTTCTTT. It specifies CASSLGDSEAFF.

The table lists this clone with a few counts. This chain uses TRBV4-1 with TRBJ1-5; D is undetermined. From germline, CDR1 is MGHRA and CDR2 YSYEKL. Trimming pared 0 bases from V and 10 bases from J, leaving 10 bases between. The CDR3 is made up of 13 amino acids. The CDR3 reads CASSQERSTPQHF. The CDR3 nucleotides read TGCGCCAGCAGCCAAGAGAGAAGTACTCCCCAGCATTTT.

The rearrangement links TRBV27 to TRBJ1-1, with D uncertain. V shed 7 bases and J shed 9 bases, with 12 bases lying between them. CDR1 is MNHEY, CDR2 SMNVEV, per germline (reference sequence). This CDR3 has 11 amino acids. CDR3 nucleotides: TGTGCCAGCATCTCATGGGCTAAAGCTTTCTTT. Translation gives CASISWAKAFF.

The rearrangement uses TRBV20-1 and TRBJ1-2; D is ambiguous. Germline V CDR1 and CDR2: DFQATT, SNEGSKA (reference sequence). This CDR3 has 8 amino acids. V was cut by 8 bases and J by 8 bases, with 6 bases left in between. The CDR3 region is CSYWGYTF. The CDR3 DNA follows: TGCAGTTATTGGGGCTACACCTTC.

The chain joins TRBV15 to TRBJ2-5; no clear D. Germline V gene lookup returns CDR1 LNHNV and CDR2 YYDKDF (reference sequence). The CDR3 runs 13 residues. The V and J ends lost 4 bases and 1 base respectively, with 7 bases between them. The CDR3 loop is CATSMITQETQYF. CDR3 bases: TGTGCCACCAGCATGATTACCCAAGAGACCCAGTACTTC.

This chain uses TRBV2 with TRBJ2-1; D is perhaps TRBD2 (5 bases). There are 10 residues in the CDR3. V was shortened by 6 bases and J by 10 bases, with 7 bases between the two germline ends. Germline loops: CDR1 SNHLY, CDR2 FYNNEI. The CDR3 bases are TGTGCCAGCAGCAGCGGCGAGCAGTTCTTC. It specifies CASSSGEQFF.

This clone has only one observation. This sequence joins TRBV19 and TRBJ2-3; D possibly corresponds to TRBD2 (5 bases). The CDR3 is 16 residues long. CDR1 and CDR2 (germline): LNHDA, SQIVND (reference sequence). The germline V and J ends were trimmed by 7 bases and 5 bases, with 22 bases remaining between them. The CDR3 region has the DNA TGTGCCAGTACATTTCAATGGGCCGCCGGAGGAGATACGCAGTATTTT. It codes for CASTFQWAAGGDTQYF. The full variable domain, with the rest looked up from reference TRBV19 and TRBJ2-3, is DGGITQSPKYLFRKEGQNVTLSCEQNLNHDAMYWYRQDPGQGLRLIYYSQIVNDFQKGDIAEGYSVSREKKESFPLTVTSAQKNPTAFYLCASTFQWAAGGDTQYFGPGTRLTVL.